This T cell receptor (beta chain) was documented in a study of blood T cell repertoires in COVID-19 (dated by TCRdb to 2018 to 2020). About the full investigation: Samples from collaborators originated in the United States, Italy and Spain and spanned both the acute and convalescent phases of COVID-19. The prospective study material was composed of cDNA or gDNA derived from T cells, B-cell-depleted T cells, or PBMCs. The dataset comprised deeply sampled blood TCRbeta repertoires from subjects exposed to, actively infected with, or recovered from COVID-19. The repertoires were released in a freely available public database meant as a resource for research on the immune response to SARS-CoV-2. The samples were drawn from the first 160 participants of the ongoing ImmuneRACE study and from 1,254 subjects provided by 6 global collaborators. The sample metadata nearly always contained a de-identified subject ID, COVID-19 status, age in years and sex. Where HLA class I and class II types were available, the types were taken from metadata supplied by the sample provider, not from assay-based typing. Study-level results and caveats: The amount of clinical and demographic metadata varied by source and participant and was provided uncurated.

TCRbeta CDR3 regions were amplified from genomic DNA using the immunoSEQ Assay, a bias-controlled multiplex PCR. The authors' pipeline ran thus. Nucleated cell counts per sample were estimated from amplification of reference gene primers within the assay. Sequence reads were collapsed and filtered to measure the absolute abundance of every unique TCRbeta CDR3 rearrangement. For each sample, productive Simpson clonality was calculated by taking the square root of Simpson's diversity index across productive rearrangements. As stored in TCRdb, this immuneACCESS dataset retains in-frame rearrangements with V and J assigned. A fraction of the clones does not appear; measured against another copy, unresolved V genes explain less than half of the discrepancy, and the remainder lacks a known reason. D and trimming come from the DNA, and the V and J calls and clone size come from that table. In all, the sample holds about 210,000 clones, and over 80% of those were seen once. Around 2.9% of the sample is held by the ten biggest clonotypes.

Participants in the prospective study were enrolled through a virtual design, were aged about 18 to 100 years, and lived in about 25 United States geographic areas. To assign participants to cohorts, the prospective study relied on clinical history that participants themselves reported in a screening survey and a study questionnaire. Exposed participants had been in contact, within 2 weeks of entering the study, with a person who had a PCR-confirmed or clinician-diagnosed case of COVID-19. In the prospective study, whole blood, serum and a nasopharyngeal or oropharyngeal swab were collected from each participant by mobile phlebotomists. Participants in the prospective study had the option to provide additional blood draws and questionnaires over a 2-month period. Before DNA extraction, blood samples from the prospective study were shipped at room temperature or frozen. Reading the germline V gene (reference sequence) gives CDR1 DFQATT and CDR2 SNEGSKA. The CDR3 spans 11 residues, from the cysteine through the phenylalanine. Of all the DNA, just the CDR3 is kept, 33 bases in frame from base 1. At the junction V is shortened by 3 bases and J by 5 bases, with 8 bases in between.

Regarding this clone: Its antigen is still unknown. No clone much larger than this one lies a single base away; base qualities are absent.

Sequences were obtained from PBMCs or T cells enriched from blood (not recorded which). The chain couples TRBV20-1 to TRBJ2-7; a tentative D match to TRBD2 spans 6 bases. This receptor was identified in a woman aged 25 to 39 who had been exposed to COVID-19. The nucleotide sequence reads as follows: TGCAGTGCTAGGACTAGTGACGAGCAGTACTTC. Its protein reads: CSARTSDEQYF.